This section outlines one TCR beta chain sequence together with its context. These data originate in a study of blood T cell repertoires in COVID-19. CDR1 is SGHNT and CDR2 is YYREEE in the germline V gene (reference sequence). V dropped 0 bases and J dropped 5 bases, with 12 bases sitting between them. This CDR3 spans 14 amino acids. TCRdb's copy holds only in-frame clones and misses some; the assay was immunoSEQ multiplex PCR. The table records under 250,000 clones, 84% of them present only once. Sequenced input: peripheral blood. This sequence was found in a woman aged 25-40 years who had recovered from COVID-19. The gene calls are TRBV5-4 and TRBJ2-7; D possibly corresponds to TRBD2 (6 bases). CDR3 residues: CASSLAGGSDEQYF. CDR3 coding DNA: TGTGCCAGCAGCTTGGCCGGGGGATCGGACGAGCAGTACTTC.